Below, 10 T cell receptor beta chains from the same sample are listed, as sequenced in a study of type 1 and type 2 diabetes patients. Amplification started from genomic DNA. Multiplex PCR with 30 forward and 13 reverse primers amplified the TCR beta CDR3. One entry per CDR3 protein, called by TCRdb with MiXCR from the multiplex PCR reads. The data contain under 300,000 distinct CDR3 sequences, 47% of them singletons. The source material was peripheral blood mononuclear cells (PBMCs). The receptors were gathered from a man aged 18 to 29 with type 2 diabetes.

V and J are TRBV7-6 and TRBJ1-3; D not resolved. The CDR3 is 13 amino acids. Trimming left V 5 bases short and J 4 bases short, with 9 bases between. Germline loops: CDR1 SGHVS, CDR2 FNYEAQ. As DNA, the CDR3 is TGTGCCAGCAGCGTAACAGAGGGAAACACCATATATTTT. This codes for CASSVTEGNTIYF.

This clonotype was counted a few times. This rearrangement joins TRBV29-1 to TRBJ2-3; 7 bases align to TRBD1. The CDR3 has 13 amino acids. After removal of 6 bases from V and 2 bases from J, the junction contained 5 bases not matched to a gene. Germline loops: CDR1 SQVTM, CDR2 ANQGSEA. The CDR3 nucleotides read TGCAGCGTCGGACAGGTGAACACAGATACGCAGTATTTT. Its protein product is CSVGQVNTDTQYF.

The chain employs TRBV29-1 and TRBJ2-7; D is undetermined. V dropped 6 bases and J dropped 2 bases, with 17 bases sitting between them. CDR1 SQVTM and CDR2 ANQGSEA come from the germline V gene. The CDR3 contains 14 residues. The DNA of the CDR3 is TGCAGCGTCCCCGTGGGTGCTGACCCCTACGAGCAGTACTTC. The encoded protein is CSVPVGADPYEQYF.

The sample holds a few counts of this clonotype. The J gene is TRBJ1-1, the V gene TRBV7-3; D uncertain. The germline V gene has CDR1 SGHTA and CDR2 FQGTGA. V gave up 5 bases and J gave up 6 bases, with 10 bases separating them. This CDR3 has 12 residues. The CDR3 DNA reads as TGTGCCAGCAGCCCAGGAGGCGCTGAAGCTTTCTTT. Translating it yields CASSPGGAEAFF.

The chain recombines TRBV19 with TRBJ1-2; D gene unclear. Deletions cut 10 bases from V and 0 bases from J, with 6 bases between. Germline V gene sequence: CDR1 LNHDA, CDR2 SQIVND (reference sequence). The CDR3 totals 11 residues. CDR3 DNA: TGTGCCACCGTAGCTAACTATGGCTACACCTTC. Encoded protein: CATVANYGYTF.

This clonotype showed up many times. The chain is built from TRBV2 and TRBJ1-1, with TRBD1 matching over 8 bases. V gave up 7 bases and J gave up 2 bases; unmatched junction bases: 3. Germline CDR1 SNHLY, CDR2 FYNNEI. The CDR3 contains 13 residues. CDR3 residues: CASKTGVNTEAFF. DNA for the CDR3: TGTGCCAGCAAGACAGGGGTCAACACTGAAGCTTTCTTT. Full variable domain (outside the CDR3, taken from reference TRBV2 and TRBJ1-1): EPEVTQTPSHQVTQMGQEVILRCVPISNHLYFYWYRQILGQKVEFLVSFYNNEISEKSEIFDDQFSVERPDGSNFTLKIRSTKLEDSAMYFCASKTGVNTEAFFGQGTRLTVV.

About this clonotype itself: The junction does not match germline at one end; this may be a read error. In DNA, the CDR3 is TGCGCCAGCAGCGCCATGGGGGACAGGGCCTCCAACGAGCAGTACTTC. This gives the protein CASSAMGDRASNEQYF. The chain has TRBV10-2 and TRBJ2-7, with TRBD1 identical over 9 bases. Germline CDR1 and CDR2: WSHSY and SAAADI. CDR3 length: 16 amino acids.

This clonotype has more than one count but fewer than ten. This sequence joins TRBV5-1 and TRBJ2-5; perhaps TRBD1 as D (6 bases). Germline CDR1 and CDR2: SGHRS and YFSETQ. The CDR3 covers 15 residues. The V and J ends lost 6 bases and 5 bases respectively, with 20 bases between them. The CDR3 sequence: CASTPGQGLRETQYF. The CDR3 DNA is TGCGCCAGCACCCCCGGGCAGGGGCTTAGGGAGACCCAGTACTTC.

The CDR3 loop reads CASSVGGSGGYEQYF. CDR3 coding DNA: TGTGCCAGCAGCGTAGGAGGTAGCGGGGGCTACGAGCAGTACTTC. The chain is built from TRBV9 and TRBJ2-7, with TRBD2 matching 9 bases. Germline trimming cut 0 bases from V and 3 bases from J; bases unmatched to any gene: 4. Per the germline V gene, CDR1 is SGDLS and CDR2 is YYNGEE. The CDR3 runs 15 residues.

This clonotype has a handful of counts. The chain employs TRBV19 and TRBJ2-1; 8 positions match TRBD1. The CDR3 sequence is 16 residues long. With V trimmed by 2 bases and J by 1 base, 4 bases remained unmatched. The germline V gene encodes CDR1 LNHDA and CDR2 SQIVND (reference sequence). CDR3 nucleotide sequence: TGTGCCAGTAGTATACCCCACAGGGGGTCCTACAATGAGCAGTTCTTC. Translation gives CASSIPHRGSYNEQFF.